This T cell receptor (beta chain) appears in the sequencing data of a study of STAT3 mutations in large granular lymphocyte leukemia. Background on the study: Roughly half the longitudinally sequenced T-LGLL patients had canonical STAT3 mutations. Immunosuppressive therapy was given to more than half of T-LGLL patients.

Whole-study findings and limits: Persisting codominant clonotypes may have hidden a small pathogenic clone. In T-cell large granular lymphocyte leukemia, about half of patients showed multiple immunodominant subclonotypes. In several patients, dominant TCR clone burden exceeded STAT3 mutant burden, suggesting STAT3 mutation arose secondarily.

Sequenced by immunoSEQ multiplex PCR; TCRdb stores in-frame clones only, minus some. The table shows 1,500 to 2,000 clones, with roughly 52% occurring only once. V shed 0 bases and J shed 4 bases, with 11 bases lying between them. Germline values: CDR1 SGHRS, CDR2 YFSETQ. CDR3 length equals 14 residues. As concerns this clone: The antigen is unknown.

This sequence originates from a man aged 55 to 69 with T-cell large granular lymphocyte leukemia. Some clones in this sample may be carry-over from other donors' samples. The sample comprised peripheral blood mononuclear cells. The J gene is TRBJ2-7, the V gene TRBV5-1, with D uncertain. The CDR3 DNA is TGCGCCAGCAGCTTGGGACCATCGGCGTACGAGCAGTACTTC. Its protein is CASSLGPSAYEQYF.